These 32 T cell receptor beta chains were sequenced from one sample in a study of CD8 T cells in ankylosing spondylitis. Broader study findings: About eight highly homologous variants made up a TCR beta motif that seemed to typify ankylosing spondylitis blood.

One entry per CDR3 protein, called by TCRdb with MiXCR from the 5' RACE reads. This table has roughly 490,000 distinct CDR3 sequences, about 5.4% appearing once. Their antigen targets remain unknown. The material sequenced was blood, either unsorted or a sorted T cell fraction (not recorded which). These receptors came from a male donor with ankylosing spondylitis.

This clonotype has ten or more counts. V usage is TRBV4-3 and J usage is TRBJ2-3; 8 bases are shared with TRBD2. This CDR3 has 17 residues. The trim removed 2 bases at V and 6 bases at J, leaving 13 bases unmatched. Germline V gene sequence: CDR1 LGHNA, CDR2 YSLEER. The CDR3 nucleotides are TGCGCCAGCAGCCAAACCAACTCCGGGACTAGTGGTGATACGCAGTATTTT. It codes for CASSQTNSGTSGDTQYF.

This clonotype has ten or more counts. The V gene is TRBV5-6, the J gene TRBJ1-4; maybe TRBD1 (6 bases). V was trimmed by 0 bases and J by 4 bases, leaving 10 bases between them. The CDR3 has 15 amino acids. Germline CDR1 is SGHDT and CDR2 is YYEEEE. CDR3 amino acids: CASSLGTVINEKLFF. CDR3 nucleotide sequence: TGTGCCAGCAGCTTGGGGACAGTGATTAATGAAAAACTGTTTTTT.

This clonotype was picked up many times. The rearrangement uses TRBV21-1 and TRBJ1-1; TRBD1 is the table's D call and was not checked against the DNA. TRBV21-1 is a pseudogene segment. The length of the CDR3 is 15 residues. The CDR3 region is CASSKGGTGNTEAFF. In nucleotides, the CDR3 is TGTGCCAGCAGCAAAGGAGGAACAGGGAACACTGAAGCTTTCTTT.

This clonotype was detected many times. The chain combines TRBV12-3 or TRBV12-4 with TRBJ2-5, with D unresolved. The CDR3 totals 14 residues. V dropped 2 bases and J dropped 1 base, with 8 bases sitting between them. The CDR3 bases are TGTGCCAGCAGTTTATCGAGGAGCCAAGAGACCCAGTACTTC. This encodes CASSLSRSQETQYF.

In this sample, this clonotype turned up many times. The chain links TRBV6-1 to TRBJ1-2; D uncertain. The CDR3 consists of 13 residues. Trimming shortened V by 5 bases and J by 4 bases, and 11 bases separated the two germline ends. CDR1 MNHNS and CDR2 SASEGT come from the germline V gene. The CDR3: CASSRTSLYGYTF. DNA of the CDR3: TGTGCCAGCAGTCGGACTTCTCTCTATGGCTACACCTTC.

In this sample, this clonotype turned up many times. The chain joins TRBV28 to TRBJ1-3; D gene ambiguous. Germline V gives CDR1 MDHEN, CDR2 SYDVKM. This CDR3 region has 16 residues. Trimming removed 2 bases from V and 0 bases from J, with 11 bases in between. CDR3 amino acids: CASSLRILYSGNTIYF. The CDR3 coding sequence is TGTGCCAGCAGTTTAAGGATCCTATACTCTGGAAACACCATATATTTT.

This clonotype has a count of ten or more. CDR3 in DNA: TGTGCCAGCAGCTTGACGGGGGGGGCCTCTGGAAACACCATATATTTT. It is translated as CASSLTGGASGNTIYF. This chain connects TRBV11-2 to TRBJ1-3; weak D call: TRBD1 (6 bases). The CDR3 totals 16 residues. From germline, CDR1 is SGHAT and CDR2 FQNNGV. Trimming removed 3 bases at V and 0 bases at J, with 12 bases between. The full variable domain, rest sourced from reference TRBV11-2 and TRBJ1-3, is EAGVAQSPRYKIIEKRQSVAFWCNPISGHATLYWYQQILGQGPKLLIQFQNNGVVDDSQLPKDRFSAERLKGVDSTLKIQPAKLEDSAVYLCASSLTGGASGNTIYFGEGSWLTVV.

This clonotype was observed a few times. CDR3 in DNA: TGCAGTGCTAGCCCCCAATCAACTAATGAAAAACTGTTTTTT. The encoded protein is CSASPQSTNEKLFF. This chain joins TRBV20-1 and TRBJ1-4; no definite D call. Germline loops: CDR1 DFQATT, CDR2 SNEGSKA (reference sequence). Trimming pared 3 bases from V and 0 bases from J, leaving 8 bases between. The CDR3 length is 14 residues.

The sample holds many counts of this clonotype. The chain links TRBV18 to TRBJ2-5; perhaps TRBD2 as D (6 bases). The CDR3 has 14 residues. In germline, CDR1 is KGHSH, CDR2 LQKENI. Trimming took off 3 bases at V and 4 bases at J, with 12 bases between the two ends. CDR3 sequence reads: CASSPRGSGETQYF. In nucleotides, the CDR3 is TGTGCCAGCTCACCTCGGGGGAGTGGAGAGACCCAGTACTTC.

This clonotype showed up just a few times. This chain joins TRBV15 and TRBJ2-1; D might be TRBD1 (6 bases). From germline, CDR1 is LNHNV and CDR2 YYDKDF (reference sequence). The ends were cut back, 5 bases at V and 5 bases at J, with 10 bases in the middle. The CDR3 loop spans 13 amino acids. The CDR3 DNA sequence: TGTGCCACCAGCCGACGGGACAACAATGAGCAGTTCTTC. Amino acids: CATSRRDNNEQFF.

This clonotype occurred many times. The chain couples TRBV5-1 to TRBJ2-5; D may correspond to TRBD1 or TRBD2 (5 bases each). Trimming left V 0 bases short and J 5 bases short, with 14 bases between. Germline CDR1 reads SGHRS; CDR2 reads YFSETQ. The CDR3 has 15 residues. The CDR3 DNA reads TGCGCCAGCAGCTTGGGAGGGGACCCCTGGGAGACCCAGTACTTC. Its translation is CASSLGGDPWETQYF.

This clonotype was seen at least ten times. The chain is built from TRBV4-2 and TRBJ2-2; maybe TRBD2 (6 bases). Germline CDR1 reads LGHNA; CDR2 reads YNFKEQ. The V end lost 4 bases, the J end lost 1 base, and 13 bases lay between the germline ends. This CDR3 spans 16 amino acids. The CDR3 loop is CASSPVGRGNTGELFF. The CDR3 nucleotides read TGTGCCAGCAGCCCCGTAGGGCGGGGGAACACCGGGGAGCTGTTTTTT.

This clonotype came up many times. V and J are TRBV29-1 and TRBJ2-7; either TRBD1 or TRBD2 may fit D (5 bases each). Per germline, CDR1 SQVTM and CDR2 ANQGSEA. The CDR3 is 14 amino acids. Trimming pared 0 bases from V and 3 bases from J, leaving 12 bases between. The CDR3 DNA reads as TGCAGCGTTGAAGACCGGGACGGAAACTACGAGCAGTACTTC. Translation: CSVEDRDGNYEQYF.

This clonotype appeared a few times. A much bigger clone sits one base away, suggesting this may be a read error. The rearrangement joins TRBV7-9 to TRBJ1-5; no reliable D call. The CDR3 runs 13 residues. The V gene lost 0 bases and the J gene lost 6 bases, with 6 bases spanning the gap. CDR1 and CDR2 (germline): SEHNR, FQNEAQ (reference sequence). The CDR3: CASSLAAGQPQHF. CDR3 in DNA: TGTGCCAGCAGCTTAGCGGCGGGTCAGCCCCAGCATTTT.

In its sample, this clonotype was seen many times. The chain links TRBV6-2 or TRBV6-3 to TRBJ2-1; D is uncertain. Trimming removed 6 bases from V and 14 bases from J, with 26 bases in between. Germline V CDR1 and CDR2: MNHEY, SVGEGT. This CDR3 is built from 15 residues. CDR3 DNA: TGTGCCAGCAGCGATTTCGGTCTAGTTAGATTTCCCGAGTTCTTC. This codes for CASSDFGLVRFPEFF.

V is TRBV6-4 and J is TRBJ2-7; possible D gene TRBD2, 5 bases. Per the germline V gene, CDR1 is MRHNA and CDR2 is SNTAGT. The V end was cut by 2 bases, the J end by 11 bases, with 16 bases between. The CDR3 is 13 amino acids. The CDR3 nucleotides are TGTGCCAGCAGTGACGGTCCGGGATTCGCGAAGTACTTC. Its translation is CASSDGPGFAKYF.

This clonotype was observed many times. The chain links TRBV5-4 to TRBJ2-7; D possibly matches TRBD1 or TRBD2 (6 bases each). This CDR3 has 19 residues. Germline CDR1 is SGHNT and CDR2 is YYREEE (reference sequence). The ends were cut back, 0 bases at V and 3 bases at J, with 25 bases in the middle. CDR3 region: CASSLAEGLNKGVGYEQYF. The CDR3 coding sequence is TGTGCCAGCAGCTTGGCGGAGGGGCTGAACAAGGGGGTAGGCTACGAGCAGTACTTC.

This clonotype appeared many times. The rearrangement uses TRBV29-1 and TRBJ1-1, with 7 bases that match TRBD1. Germline CDR1 SQVTM, CDR2 ANQGSEA. The CDR3 length is 11 residues. The CDR3 region is CTGTENTEAFF. CDR3 nucleotides: TGCACCGGGACAGAGAACACTGAAGCTTTCTTT.

This clonotype was recorded at least ten times. This rearrangement joins TRBV4-2 to TRBJ1-1; D remains unclear. The germline V gene has CDR1 LGHNA and CDR2 YNFKEQ. CDR3 size: 15 residues. The V end was cut by 4 bases, the J end by 1 base, with 13 bases between. The CDR3: CASSPTIEGNTEAFF. Written as DNA, the CDR3 is TGTGCCAGCAGCCCCACGATTGAAGGGAACACTGAAGCTTTCTTT.

This clonotype was seen at least ten times. The chain recombines TRBV12-3 or TRBV12-4 with TRBJ1-1; D gene ambiguous. The CDR3 loop spans 12 amino acids. Trimming removed 2 bases at V and 10 bases at J, with 11 bases between. CDR3 amino acids: CASSLTGVGAFF. For the CDR3, the DNA is TGTGCCAGCAGTTTAACGGGAGTAGGAGCTTTCTTT.

This clonotype was detected many times. In DNA form, the CDR3 reads TGCAGTGCTAAACGGGACTCCGCGGATGAGCAGTTCTTC. Amino acids: CSAKRDSADEQFF. This rearrangement joins TRBV20-1 to TRBJ2-1; D may be TRBD2 (6 bases). The CDR3 is 13 residues long. Germline CDR1 is DFQATT and CDR2 is SNEGSKA (reference sequence). V lost 4 bases, J lost 8 bases, and 15 bases lay in between.

This clonotype was counted only a few times. V gene TRBV7-6 combines with J gene TRBJ2-7; 10 nucleotides agree with TRBD2. V gave up 4 bases and J gave up 6 bases; unmatched junction bases: 9. CDR1 is SGHVS and CDR2 is FNYEAQ in the germline V gene. The CDR3 contains 15 residues. The CDR3 DNA is TGTGCCAGCAGCTCCGTAGCGGGAGGTGCCCTCGAGCAGTACTTC. Amino acid sequence: CASSSVAGGALEQYF.

This clonotype appeared many times. J is TRBJ1-2 and V is TRBV5-1; 9 bases match TRBD1. The V segment lost 4 bases and the J segment 4 bases; nucleotides outside the gene matches: 8. The CDR3 loop spans 15 amino acids. Germline CDR1 SGHRS, CDR2 YFSETQ. The CDR3 spells CASSKGDRDVYGYTF. CDR3 in DNA: TGCGCCAGCAGCAAAGGGGACAGGGACGTCTATGGCTACACCTTC.

This clonotype showed up just a few times. The V and J genes are TRBV20-1 and TRBJ2-7; a possible D gene is TRBD1 (6 bases). The V gene lost 7 bases and the J gene lost 1 base, with 23 bases spanning the gap. The CDR3 has 16 residues. Germline V gene sequence: CDR1 DFQATT, CDR2 SNEGSKA (reference sequence). The CDR3 nucleotides are TGCAGTGACAAGATGGAAGGGACACCTGGATCCTACGAGCAGTACTTC. Encoded protein: CSDKMEGTPGSYEQYF.

This clonotype was seen many times. This chain joins TRBV12-3 or TRBV12-4 and TRBJ1-3; 7 nucleotides align to TRBD1. The CDR3 spans 13 residues. The V and J ends lost 4 bases and 3 bases, in that order; junction bases with no gene match: 0. Written as DNA, the CDR3 is TGTGCCAGCAGTTCAGGGGGTGGAAACACCATATATTTT. It specifies CASSSGGGNTIYF.

This clonotype was counted a few times. The chain carries TRBV29-1 and TRBJ2-2, with a tentative D call TRBD2 (6 bases). Trimming cost V 6 bases and J 3 bases, with 8 bases left between them. This CDR3 is built from 12 residues. The germline V gene encodes CDR1 SQVTM and CDR2 ANQGSEA. The DNA for the CDR3 is TGCAGCGTCTCGGGAGACACCGGGGAGCTGTTTTTT. It encodes CSVSGDTGELFF.

This clonotype was counted at least ten times. V and J are TRBV29-1 and TRBJ2-1; D remains ambiguous. Germline V lookup: CDR1 SQVTM, CDR2 ANQGSEA. Between the trimmed V and J ends, which lost 5 bases and 5 bases, there was a span of 7 bases. The CDR3 spans 11 residues. The DNA for the CDR3 is TGCAGCGTTATTCGGAACAATGAGCAGTTCTTC. Its translation is CSVIRNNEQFF.

V usage is TRBV6-2 or TRBV6-3 and J usage is TRBJ2-3; unclear D gene. The ends were cut back, 7 bases at V and 0 bases at J, with 5 bases in the middle. This CDR3 has 12 residues. In germline, CDR1 is MNHEY, CDR2 SVGEGT. Written as DNA, the CDR3 is TGTGCCAGCAAACACAGCACAGATACGCAGTATTTT. The encoded protein is CASKHSTDTQYF.

This clonotype came up many times. The chain recombines TRBV4-3 with TRBJ2-1; D is undetermined. The CDR3 extends over 14 amino acids. Germline V gene data show CDR1 as LGHNA and CDR2 as YSLEER. The V end was cut by 3 bases, the J end by 2 bases, with 8 bases between. The CDR3 DNA follows: TGCGCCAGCAGCCAGAAGGTGGCCTACAATGAGCAGTTCTTC. Translating it yields CASSQKVAYNEQFF.

The sample holds a few counts of this clonotype. The chain's CDR3 is CASSLHDPVRSNYGYTF. For the CDR3, the DNA is TGTGCCAGCAGCTTACACGACCCCGTTCGATCTAACTATGGCTACACCTTC. V is TRBV7-8 and J is TRBJ1-2, with D hard to call. The CDR3 loop spans 17 amino acids. The V end lost 2 bases, the J end lost 0 bases, and 16 bases lay between the germline ends. Germline V CDR1 and CDR2: SGHVS, FQNEAQ.

This clonotype was counted ten times or more. The chain couples TRBV29-1 to TRBJ2-2, with 7 bases lining up with TRBD1. The germline CDR1 and CDR2 sequences are SQVTM and ANQGSEA. The CDR3 contains 12 residues. Trimming removed 8 bases from V and 1 base from J; junction bases left unmatched: 1. The CDR3 protein is CSYRGNTGELFF. The CDR3 nucleotides are TGCAGCTACAGGGGGAACACCGGGGAGCTGTTTTTT.

This clonotype came up many times. V gene TRBV21-1 combines with J gene TRBJ2-3; the D call of TRBD1 is as the table states it, not checked on the DNA. TRBV21-1 is designated a pseudogene. The CDR3 sequence is 18 residues long. The CDR3 coding sequence is TGTGCCAGCAGCCTGTCCGGGACAGGAGGTCCTAGCACAGATACGCAGTATTTT. Encoded protein: CASSLSGTGGPSTDTQYF.